The sequence of this T cell receptor beta chain was determined in a study of blood T cell repertoires in COVID-19. Study-level information: Both acute and convalescent COVID-19 samples were obtained from the United States, Italy and Spain. The cDNA or gDNA used as material had been derived from T cells, B-cell-depleted T cells, or PBMCs.

Of note for this clone: Within the sample, other DNA sequences also encode this same CDR3.

Original methodology: How many nucleated cells were present was estimated from reference gene primer amplification. Repertoires were generated with immunoSEQ multiplex PCR, while TCRdb's copy carries only in-frame clones and drops some. The DNA gave D and trimming, while V, J and clone size come from that table. The table shows approximately 240,000 clones, with more than 75% occurring only once. The sample taken for sequencing was peripheral blood. This receptor was obtained from a woman under 40 who had recovered from COVID-19.

CDR3 loop: CASSLLGGNTEAFF. The CDR3 DNA follows: TGCGCCAGCAGCCTACTAGGAGGGAACACTGAAGCTTTCTTT. The chain couples TRBV5-1 to TRBJ1-1; D remains ambiguous. Trimming removed 4 bases from V and 1 base from J, with 11 bases in between. Germline CDR1 SGHRS, CDR2 YFSETQ. The CDR3 runs to 14 residues.